Following are 22 T cell receptor beta chains from one sample sequenced in a study of blood T cell repertoires in COVID-19. Profiling relied on immunoSEQ multiplex PCR, and the TCRdb table lists in-frame clones only, not all of them. In the table there are roughly 410,000 clones, approximately 91% of which are singletons. Material: peripheral blood. These receptors were collected from a woman in her thirties or forties with COVID-19, enrolled during active disease.

The gene calls are TRBV19 and TRBJ1-5; the D is unclear. Looked up from germline, CDR1 is LNHDA and CDR2 is SQIVND (reference sequence). This CDR3 region has 15 residues. Trimming cost V 6 bases and J 1 base, with 13 bases left between them. CDR3 amino acids: CASSSAGLSNQPQHF. CDR3 nucleotide sequence: TGTGCCAGTAGCTCCGCGGGATTGAGCAATCAGCCCCAGCATTTT.

The chain is built from TRBV9 and TRBJ2-7, with a possible D match to TRBD2 (6 bases). The CDR3 has 14 amino acids. Germline assignment: CDR1 SGDLS and CDR2 YYNGEE. Deletions cut 0 bases from V and 0 bases from J, with 7 bases between. The CDR3 loop is CASSVEDYSYEQYF. CDR3 DNA sequence: TGTGCCAGCAGCGTAGAGGACTACTCCTACGAGCAGTACTTC.

This clone has at least ten counts. The rearrangement links TRBV18 to TRBJ1-1; 9 nucleotides line up with TRBD1. The ends lost 1 base at V and 4 bases at J; junction bases unmatched: 7. This CDR3 is built from 16 residues. Germline assignment: CDR1 KGHSH and CDR2 LQKENI. CDR3 nucleotides: TGTGCCAGCTCACCACTCGGGACAGGGAGAATCACTGAAGCTTTCTTT. It yields the protein CASSPLGTGRITEAFF.

V gene TRBV3-1 (or the pseudogene TRBV3-2) combines with J gene TRBJ2-2, with D possibly TRBD1 on 7 matching bases. The V end was cut by 7 bases, the J end by 6 bases, with 12 bases between. The germline V gene has CDR1 LGHDT and CDR2 YNNKEL (reference sequence). This CDR3 is built from 13 residues. CDR3 region: CASMRRGAGELFF. The CDR3 DNA follows: TGTGCCAGCATGCGCAGGGGGGCCGGGGAGCTGTTTTTT.

The DNA for the CDR3 is TGTGCCAGCAGCCAGTCACAGGGTGGCGAGCAGTACTTC. Translation gives CASSQSQGGEQYF. This chain joins TRBV3-1 (or the pseudogene TRBV3-2) and TRBJ2-7, with D perhaps TRBD1 (6 bases). The length of the CDR3 is 13 residues. Trimming stripped 3 bases from V and 6 bases from J, with 12 bases between. CDR1 and CDR2 (germline): LGHDT, YNNKEL (reference sequence).

The genes are TRBV27 and TRBJ1-6, with D possibly TRBD1 on 6 matching bases. CDR3 length: 16 amino acids. Germline V CDR1 and CDR2: MNHEY, SMNVEV (reference sequence). The V gene lost 2 bases and the J gene lost 7 bases, with 15 bases spanning the gap. CDR3 amino acids: CASSLPGLGANSPLHF. CDR3 sequence (DNA): TGTGCCAGCAGTTTACCGGGCCTGGGGGCGAATTCACCCCTCCACTTT.

This chain links TRBV5-6 with TRBJ2-1; 7 bases are shared with TRBD1. The CDR3 length is 12 residues. The ends lost 4 bases at V and 7 bases at J; junction bases unmatched: 2. CDR1 SGHDT and CDR2 YYEEEE come from the germline V gene. The CDR3 DNA sequence: TGTGCCAGCAGCCCACAGGGGAATGAGCAGTTCTTC. This translates into CASSPQGNEQFF.

This clone has only one observation. The chain carries TRBV6-5 and TRBJ1-3, with D hard to call. Trimming pared 4 bases from V and 0 bases from J, leaving 10 bases between. Germline CDR1 MNHEY, CDR2 SVGAGI. The CDR3 sequence is 15 residues long. CDR3: CASSWSQTSGNTIYF. CDR3 DNA: TGTGCCAGCAGTTGGAGTCAGACCTCTGGAAACACCATATATTTT.

In nucleotides, the CDR3 is TGTGCCAGCAGCCCGGGACTAGCATCAGATACGCAGTATTTT. The encoded protein is CASSPGLASDTQYF. This chain links TRBV2 with TRBJ2-3; 9 nucleotides agree with TRBD2. The CDR3 covers 14 residues. CDR1 SNHLY and CDR2 FYNNEI come from the germline V gene. The J segment lost 4 bases and the V segment lost 6 bases, leaving 5 bases of the junction unmatched.

The chain employs TRBV6-2 or TRBV6-3 and TRBJ1-1; no clear D. CDR1 is MNHEY and CDR2 is SVGEGT in the germline V gene. V was trimmed by 5 bases and J by 0 bases, leaving 13 bases between them. This CDR3 has 15 amino acids. The CDR3 region is CASSGGEGLNTEAFF. The CDR3 DNA is TGTGCCAGCAGTGGCGGGGAGGGTTTGAACACTGAAGCTTTCTTT.

J is TRBJ2-2 and V is TRBV2; a weak D match, TRBD1 (6 bases). V was pared by 4 bases and J by 6 bases, with 6 bases between. CDR1 SNHLY and CDR2 FYNNEI come from the germline V gene. The CDR3 sequence is 12 residues long. The CDR3 region is CASSAGAGELFF. CDR3 sequence (DNA): TGTGCCAGCAGTGCAGGGGCCGGGGAGCTGTTTTTT.

This chain joins TRBV6-5 and TRBJ2-7; tentative D call: TRBD1 (5 bases). CDR1 and CDR2 (germline): MNHEY, SVGAGI. The CDR3 extends over 14 amino acids. Trimming cost V 1 base and J 5 bases, with 12 bases left between them. In DNA, the CDR3 is TGTGCCAGCAGTTACTTAGGCAGGGTGAACGAGCAGTACTTC. Protein: CASSYLGRVNEQYF.

The chain recombines TRBV19 with TRBJ1-5, with a possible D match to TRBD1 (5 bases). This CDR3 region has 12 residues. Germline loops: CDR1 LNHDA, CDR2 SQIVND (reference sequence). V was cut by 3 bases and J by 12 bases, with 12 bases left in between. The CDR3 loop reads CASSISRGIQHF. In nucleotides, the CDR3 is TGTGCCAGTAGTATTAGTCGGGGGATCCAGCATTTT.

CDR3 loop: CASSLGLHYGYTF. In nucleotides, the CDR3 is TGTGCCAGCAGCTTGGGGCTCCACTATGGCTACACCTTC. V is TRBV7-9 and J is TRBJ1-2; D is perhaps TRBD1 (5 bases). Trimming removed 3 bases from V and 3 bases from J, with 8 bases in between. There are 13 residues in the CDR3. The germline V gene has CDR1 SEHNR and CDR2 FQNEAQ (reference sequence).

This clone was found a few times. The chain couples TRBV7-8 to TRBJ1-5; D gene uncertain. Trimming pared 5 bases from V and 9 bases from J, leaving 11 bases between. The CDR3 totals 12 residues. Germline CDR1 is SGHVS and CDR2 is FQNEAQ. The CDR3 coding sequence is TGTGCCAGCAGCCGTGCGGTACGGCCCCAGCATTTT. This codes for CASSRAVRPQHF.

The chain carries TRBV7-2 and TRBJ1-1, with 7 bases aligning to TRBD1. Germline lookup yields CDR1 SGHTA and CDR2 FQGNSA. This CDR3 region has 16 residues. V was pared by 2 bases and J by 4 bases, with 10 bases of the junction left unmatched. The CDR3 is CASSLLFRGRGTEAFF. The CDR3 DNA follows: TGTGCCAGCAGCTTACTCTTTAGGGGGCGAGGCACTGAAGCTTTCTTT.

This chain links TRBV5-4 with TRBJ2-5, with 9 bases aligning to TRBD2. CDR1 and CDR2 from the germline V gene are SGHNT and YYREEE (reference sequence). CDR3 length: 17 amino acids. J gave up 5 bases and V 2 bases, and 13 bases lay outside the gene matches. The CDR3 region is CASSFFAEAGGAETQYF. The CDR3 DNA is TGTGCCAGCAGCTTTTTTGCGGAAGCGGGGGGTGCTGAGACCCAGTACTTC.

The rearrangement uses TRBV30 and TRBJ1-2, with 11 bases lining up with TRBD1. Germline trimming cut 5 bases from V and 2 bases from J; bases unmatched to any gene: 4. From germline, CDR1 is GTSNPN and CDR2 SVGIG (reference sequence). The CDR3 extends over 14 amino acids. CDR3 nucleotide sequence: TGTGCCTGGGGGGGGACAGGGGGAAACTATGGCTACACCTTC. Amino acids: CAWGGTGGNYGYTF. Drawing the rest from reference TRBV30 and TRBJ1-2, the complete variable domain is SQTIHQWPATLVQPVGSPLSLECTVEGTSNPNLYWYRQAAGRGLQLLFYSVGIGQISSEVPQNLSASRPQDRQFILSSKKLLLSDSGFYLCAWGGTGGNYGYTFGSGTRLTVV.

Regarding this clone: One junction end does not reproduce the germline sequence, and a read error may be involved. The chain carries TRBV7-7 and TRBJ2-5; D is unclear. Germline V gives CDR1 SSHAT, CDR2 FNYEAQ (reference sequence). The CDR3 runs 15 residues. CDR3 amino acids: CASSSVPRGGETQYF. The CDR3 nucleotides are TGTGCTAGCAGCTCAGTACCCCGCGGTGGAGAGACCCAGTACTTC. The whole variable domain, filled in from reference TRBV7-7 and TRBJ2-5, reads GAGVSQSPRYKVTKRGQDVTLRCDPISSHATLYWYQQALGQGPEFLTYFNYEAQPDKSGLPSDRFSAERPEGSISTLTIQRTEQRDSAMYRCASSSVPRGGETQYFGPGTRLLVL.

The chain is built from TRBV28 and TRBJ1-5; the match to TRBD1 covers 9 bases. Germline-derived CDR1 and CDR2 are MDHEN and SYDVKM. The V segment lost 11 bases and the J segment 6 bases; nucleotides outside the gene matches: 14. The length of the CDR3 is 15 residues. The CDR3 reads CAGSPWDRDVQPQHF. The CDR3 DNA sequence: TGTGCCGGCTCCCCTTGGGACAGGGATGTTCAGCCCCAGCATTTT.

The V and J genes are TRBV9 and TRBJ1-3; 7 bases are shared with TRBD1. The germline V gene has CDR1 SGDLS and CDR2 YYNGEE. The V segment lost 0 bases and the J segment 4 bases; nucleotides outside the gene matches: 4. The CDR3 is 15 residues long. CDR3 in amino acids: CASSVDTGAGNTIYF. CDR3 coding DNA: TGTGCCAGCAGCGTAGACACAGGGGCGGGAAACACCATATATTTT.

This chain links TRBV5-1 with TRBJ1-2; D is perhaps TRBD1 (6 bases). The CDR3 extends over 13 amino acids. Germline loops: CDR1 SGHRS, CDR2 YFSETQ. V lost 0 bases, J lost 4 bases, and 7 bases lay in between. The CDR3 coding sequence is TGCGCCAGCAGCTTGGGGGACATCTATGGCTACACCTTC. Residues: CASSLGDIYGYTF.